Each of the 17 T cell receptor beta chains below was sequenced from the same sample in a study of T cell clones after liver transplantation. Profiled with immunoSEQ multiplex PCR; TCRdb holds only in-frame clones, not every one. Among 95,000 to 110,000 clones listed, approximately 78% were seen once. Sequencing used CD4+ T cells from blood, obtained before liver transplant. These TCRs come from a human donor who received a liver transplant.

This chain uses TRBV5-1 with TRBJ1-4; 10 bases map to TRBD1. In germline, CDR1 is SGHRS, CDR2 YFSETQ. The CDR3 is made up of 17 amino acids. The junction had 12 bases not matched to a gene; V was cut back by 6 bases and J by 4 bases. CDR3 DNA: TGCGCCAGCACATCCGGGACAGGGGTCGGGCGTAATGAAAAACTGTTTTTT. Protein: CASTSGTGVGRNEKLFF.

The V and J genes are TRBV10-1 and TRBJ2-7; tentatively, D is TRBD1 (5 bases). V was trimmed by 0 bases and J by 4 bases, leaving 10 bases between them. This CDR3 has 14 residues. Germline-derived CDR1 and CDR2 are WNHNN and SYGVQD (reference sequence). The CDR3 sequence is CASSESSREYEQYF. CDR3 coding DNA: TGCGCCAGCAGTGAGTCGTCCAGGGAATACGAGCAGTACTTC.

This clone was observed a single time. The rearrangement links TRBV23-1 to TRBJ1-3; D is undetermined. TRBV23-1 is reported as an ORF; its role is uncertain. There are 16 residues in the CDR3. V dropped 3 bases and J dropped 1 base, with 13 bases sitting between them. In DNA, the CDR3 is TGCGCCAGCAGTCAGGTCCAGGACCTATCTGGAAACACCATATATTTT. Translated: CASSQVQDLSGNTIYF.

This chain uses TRBV27 with TRBJ1-4; D gene uncertain. Between the trimmed V and J ends, which lost 3 bases and 1 base, there was a span of 15 bases. This CDR3 comprises 17 residues. Germline CDR1 and CDR2: MNHEY and SMNVEV (reference sequence). CDR3 in DNA: TGTGCCAGCAGTTTCCGGGCCCCCGACCTAACTAATGAAAAACTGTTTTTT. Its translation is CASSFRAPDLTNEKLFF.

V is TRBV5-1 and J is TRBJ2-3; TRBD1 aligns across 8 bases. Germline CDR1 is SGHRS and CDR2 is YFSETQ. The CDR3 length is 14 residues. The ends lost 6 bases at V and 2 bases at J; junction bases unmatched: 5. The CDR3 is CASNRQGYTDTQYF. CDR3 coding DNA: TGCGCCAGCAATCGACAGGGGTACACAGATACGCAGTATTTT.

The V gene is TRBV18, the J gene TRBJ2-6; D call uncertain. In germline, CDR1 is KGHSH, CDR2 LQKENI. CDR3 length: 14 residues. With 4 bases removed from V and 0 bases from J, the gap between germline ends came to 4 bases. CDR3 in amino acids: CASSLYSGANVLTF. The CDR3 DNA follows: TGTGCCAGCTCACTTTACTCTGGGGCCAACGTCCTGACTTTC. The whole variable domain, filled in from reference TRBV18 and TRBJ2-6, reads NAGVMQNPRHLVRRRGQEARLRCSPMKGHSHVYWYRQLPEEGLKFMVYLQKENIIDESGMPKERFSAEFPKEGPSILRIQQVVRGDSAAYFCASSLYSGANVLTFGAGSRLTVL.

This chain uses TRBV6-5 with TRBJ1-1; D might be TRBD1 (5 bases). Trimming cost V 7 bases and J 3 bases, with 18 bases left between them. The CDR3 contains 15 residues. Germline loops: CDR1 MNHEY, CDR2 SVGAGI. The CDR3 loop reads CASTPNGGGDTEAFF. CDR3 nucleotides: TGTGCCAGCACCCCGAACGGGGGGGGTGACACTGAAGCTTTCTTT.

For the CDR3, the DNA is TGTGCCAGCAGCTCCGGGAAGCGTCGGGGCGCGGAGGAGACCCAGTACTTC. As protein: CASSSGKRRGAEETQYF. The rearrangement uses TRBV11-3 and TRBJ2-5; D is tentatively TRBD1 or TRBD2 (5 bases each). The V end was cut by 4 bases, the J end by 5 bases, with 23 bases between. The CDR3 spans 17 residues. CDR1 and CDR2 from the germline V gene are SGHNT and YENEEA.

This clone occurred once. This chain connects TRBV6-5 to TRBJ2-7, with 7 bases matching TRBD2. Germline V gene sequence: CDR1 MNHEY, CDR2 SVGAGI. V dropped 5 bases and J dropped 5; count of bases not matched to a gene: 3. This CDR3 is built from 12 residues. CDR3 region: CASSRTRHEQYF. The CDR3 DNA sequence: TGTGCCAGCAGTCGGACTAGACACGAGCAGTACTTC.

The table lists this clone with a few counts. The V gene is TRBV4-1, the J gene TRBJ1-1; D uncertain. The CDR3 runs 12 residues. Germline V gene data show CDR1 as MGHRA and CDR2 as YSYEKL. Trimming stripped 3 bases from V and 6 bases from J, with 8 bases between. This CDR3 reads CASSHPYAEAFF. The CDR3 bases are TGCGCCAGCAGCCACCCGTATGCTGAAGCTTTCTTT.

The rearrangement links TRBV2 to TRBJ2-7; no reliable D call. CDR1 and CDR2 (germline): SNHLY, FYNNEI. V lost 6 bases and J 6 bases, leaving 15 bases between the germline ends. The CDR3 extends over 13 amino acids. The CDR3 loop is CASSPRKLAEQYF. For the CDR3, the DNA is TGTGCCAGCAGCCCCCGAAAACTCGCCGAGCAGTACTTC.

V and J are TRBV10-1 and TRBJ2-7; 7 bases align to TRBD2. CDR3 length: 13 residues. CDR1 WNHNN and CDR2 SYGVQD come from the germline V gene (reference sequence). The V segment lost 10 bases and the J segment 2 bases; nucleotides outside the gene matches: 8. The CDR3 loop is CAMALAETYEQYF. In DNA, the CDR3 is TGCGCCATGGCTCTAGCGGAGACCTACGAGCAGTACTTC.

The chain has TRBV5-6 and TRBJ1-6; TRBD1 might be the D (5 bases). The germline V gene encodes CDR1 SGHDT and CDR2 YYEEEE. The CDR3 is made up of 15 amino acids. V lost 4 bases to trimming and J lost 6 bases, with 14 bases between them. The CDR3 bases are TGTGCCAGCAGCGCGGGCAGACAGCCTAATTCACCCCTCCACTTT. This sequence encodes CASSAGRQPNSPLHF. Complete variable domain (other parts from reference TRBV5-6 and TRBJ1-6): DAGVTQSPTHLIKTRGQQVTLRCSPKSGHDTVSWYQQALGQGPQFIFQYYEEEERQRGNFPDRFSGHQFPNYSSELNVNALLLGDSALYLCASSAGRQPNSPLHFGNGTRLTVT.

CDR3 DNA sequence: TGTGCCAGCAGTTACATAGGGGGGGCATATACGCAGTATTTT. Residues: CASSYIGGAYTQYF. This sequence joins TRBV27 and TRBJ2-3, with D perhaps matching TRBD2 (7 bases). The CDR3 covers 14 residues. Trimming removed 4 bases from V and 7 bases from J, with 15 bases in between. The germline V gene encodes CDR1 MNHEY and CDR2 SMNVEV (reference sequence).

The rearrangement joins TRBV5-6 to TRBJ1-3, with D unresolved. The V and J ends lost 0 bases and 4 bases respectively, with 11 bases between them. In germline, CDR1 is SGHDT, CDR2 YYEEEE. CDR3 length equals 15 residues. The DNA for the CDR3 is TGTGCCAGCAGCTTGGGGCCCCCGCCGGGAAACACCATATATTTT. Its protein product is CASSLGPPPGNTIYF.

The V call is TRBV6-5, the J call TRBJ1-1, with 7 bases matching TRBD1. The V segment lost 7 bases and the J segment 6 bases; nucleotides outside the gene matches: 14. This CDR3 has 15 amino acids. Germline-derived CDR1 and CDR2 are MNHEY and SVGAGI. CDR3 sequence reads: CASIRDSQKFSEAFF. CDR3 in DNA: TGTGCCAGCATCCGGGACAGCCAGAAGTTTTCTGAAGCTTTCTTT.

The rearrangement joins TRBV7-9 to TRBJ1-3; D unresolved. Germline values: CDR1 SEHNR, CDR2 FQNEAQ (reference sequence). The CDR3 totals 13 residues. The V end lost 1 base, the J end lost 4 bases, and 5 bases lay between the germline ends. CDR3 region: CASSLVRGNTIYF. The CDR3 coding sequence is TGTGCCAGCAGCTTAGTAAGGGGAAACACCATATATTTT.